A single sample is the source of the 18 T cell receptor beta chains below, sequenced in a study of T cell responses to AZD1222 COVID-19 vaccine. The repertoire was sequenced with immunoSEQ multiplex PCR; TCRdb's copy has only in-frame clones and lacks some. The sample gives 150,000 or so clones, roughly nine tenths of which show up once; around 5% is in the top ten. The material was peripheral blood, obtained on day 0 of AZD1222 vaccination. The source of these receptors is an adult in good health.

The chain uses TRBV7-9 and TRBJ1-6, with 7 bases aligning to TRBD1. The CDR3 covers 17 residues. The trim removed 1 base at V and 7 bases at J, leaving 10 bases unmatched. Per the germline V gene, CDR1 is SEHNR and CDR2 is FQNEAQ (reference sequence). CDR3 DNA: TGTGCCAGCAGCTTAGGGCTGTCCGGGACAGACAATTCACCCCTCCACTTT. This codes for CASSLGLSGTDNSPLHF.

This chain connects TRBV5-4 to TRBJ2-1; 7 nucleotides line up with TRBD2. The germline CDR1 and CDR2 sequences are SGHNT and YYREEE (reference sequence). The CDR3 is 15 residues long. The V and J ends lost 0 bases and 5 bases, in that order; junction bases with no gene match: 5. The CDR3 is CASSLGGRGDNEQFF. In nucleotides, the CDR3 is TGTGCCAGCAGCTTGGGTGGGAGGGGAGACAATGAGCAGTTCTTC.

This chain links TRBV28 with TRBJ1-4; TRBD1 matches at 9 bases. J was trimmed by 8 bases and V by 5 bases; bases with no gene match: 12. CDR1 is MDHEN and CDR2 is SYDVKM in the germline V gene. CDR3 length: 16 amino acids. CDR3 nucleotide sequence: TGTGCCAGCAGTATATATTACGGGACAGGGAGGGAAAAACTGTTTTTT. Encoded protein: CASSIYYGTGREKLFF.

This rearrangement joins TRBV9 to TRBJ1-1, with unresolved D. V was cut by 4 bases and J by 6 bases, with 16 bases left in between. The CDR3 covers 14 residues. Germline CDR1 reads SGDLS; CDR2 reads YYNGEE. The CDR3 region is CASSPPGDISEAFF. CDR3 coding DNA: TGTGCCAGCAGCCCCCCTGGGGATATATCTGAAGCTTTCTTT. Filled out from reference TRBV9 and TRBJ1-1, the complete variable domain reads DSGVTQTPKHLITATGQRVTLRCSPRSGDLSVYWYQQSLDQGLQFLIQYYNGEERAKGNILERFSAQQFPDLHSELNLSSLELGDSALYFCASSPPGDISEAFFGQGTRLTVV.

The gene calls are TRBV7-2 and TRBJ1-2, with D possibly matching TRBD1 (6 bases). The CDR3 sequence is 13 residues long. In germline, CDR1 is SGHTA, CDR2 FQGNSA. The V end lost 1 base, the J end lost 7 bases, and 10 bases lay between the germline ends. This chain's CDR3 is CASSLGTGPGYTF. The CDR3 nucleotides read TGTGCCAGCAGCTTAGGAACAGGGCCTGGCTACACCTTC.

Only one count was recorded for this clone. V is TRBV18 and J is TRBJ1-1, with a possible D match to TRBD1 (5 bases). V dropped 3 bases and J dropped 5 bases, with 13 bases sitting between them. The CDR3 has 14 residues. CDR1 KGHSH and CDR2 LQKENI come from the germline V gene. CDR3 amino acids: CASSPFFRGTEAFF. In DNA form, the CDR3 reads TGTGCCAGCTCACCCTTCTTTAGGGGTACTGAAGCTTTCTTT.

This clone was seen just once. The chain has TRBV10-3 and TRBJ1-5; D perhaps matches TRBD1 (6 bases). The CDR3 is 12 amino acids. Per germline, CDR1 ENHRY and CDR2 SYGVKD. Trimming stripped 10 bases from V and 4 bases from J, with 11 bases between. The CDR3 sequence is CATQGTNQPQHF. The CDR3, as DNA: TGTGCCACTCAGGGGACTAATCAGCCCCAGCATTTT.

The gene calls are TRBV7-2 and TRBJ1-2, with 9 bases fitting TRBD1. This CDR3 region has 16 residues. Germline values: CDR1 SGHTA, CDR2 FQGNSA. V shed 0 bases and J 7 bases; nucleotides not matched to a gene: 9. CDR3 nucleotide sequence: TGTGCCAGCAGCTTAGCGCTCTCGGACAGGGGCCGTGGCTACACCTTC. Amino acid sequence: CASSLALSDRGRGYTF.

This chain uses TRBV15 with TRBJ1-2; 7 bases line up with TRBD1. Germline values: CDR1 LNHNV, CDR2 YYDKDF (reference sequence). This CDR3 region has 13 residues. J gave up 7 bases and V 1 base, and 3 bases lay outside the gene matches. The CDR3 loop reads CATSRAGGSGYTF. The CDR3 DNA is TGTGCCACCAGCAGAGCAGGGGGATCTGGCTACACCTTC.

V usage is TRBV7-9 and J usage is TRBJ2-1; 8 nucleotides match TRBD2. Germline CDR1 is SEHNR and CDR2 is FQNEAQ (reference sequence). There are 17 residues in the CDR3. Losses at the gene ends were 2 bases for V and 3 bases for J; bases not matched to a gene: 9. The CDR3 DNA is TGTGCCAGCAGCTTACGTCGAGCGGGAGATGACTACAATGAGCAGTTCTTC. As protein: CASSLRRAGDDYNEQFF.

The table lists this clone with many counts. Within the sample, other DNA sequences also encode this same CDR3. V is TRBV19 and J is TRBJ2-7; D assignment may be TRBD1 or TRBD2 (5 bases each). The ends were cut back, 1 base at V and 5 bases at J, with 9 bases in the middle. Germline-derived CDR1 and CDR2 are LNHDA and SQIVND (reference sequence). There are 13 residues in the CDR3. CDR3 amino acids: CASSIGWDDEQYF. CDR3 nucleotides: TGTGCCAGTAGTATAGGATGGGACGACGAGCAGTACTTC.

The chain's CDR3 is CASSPDFYSGNTIYF. Written as DNA, the CDR3 is TGTGCCAGCAGTCCCGATTTTTACTCTGGAAACACCATATATTTT. The gene calls are TRBV2 and TRBJ1-3; D is undetermined. CDR1 is SNHLY, CDR2 FYNNEI, per germline. Between the trimmed V and J ends, which lost 5 bases and 0 bases, there was a span of 11 bases. CDR3 length: 15 amino acids.

This sequence joins TRBV30 and TRBJ1-6; D is perhaps TRBD1 (5 bases). Trimming stripped 6 bases from V and 4 bases from J, with 10 bases between. CDR1 is GTSNPN, CDR2 SVGIG, per germline (reference sequence). The CDR3 is 13 amino acids. CDR3 DNA sequence: TGTGCCTGCTCGGGACTTTATAATTCACCCCTCCACTTT. Translation gives CACSGLYNSPLHF. The whole variable domain, remainder taken from reference TRBV30 and TRBJ1-6, is SQTIHQWPATLVQPVGSPLSLECTVEGTSNPNLYWYRQAAGRGLQLLFYSVGIGQISSEVPQNLSASRPQDRQFILSSKKLLLSDSGFYLCACSGLYNSPLHFGNGTRLTVT.

The chain employs TRBV2 and TRBJ1-5; D is uncertain. Germline V gene data show CDR1 as SNHLY and CDR2 as FYNNEI. The CDR3 length is 14 residues. V dropped 5 bases and J dropped 0 bases, with 8 bases sitting between them. The CDR3 loop reads CASSSDPSNQPQHF. The CDR3 coding sequence is TGTGCCAGCAGTTCGGACCCTAGCAATCAGCCCCAGCATTTT.

The table lists this clone with a count of one. This sequence joins TRBV5-4 and TRBJ2-5; D may match TRBD1 or TRBD2 (5 bases each). Germline CDR1 is SGHNT and CDR2 is YYREEE (reference sequence). The CDR3 runs 14 residues. V was clipped by 3 bases and J by 0 bases, with 9 bases between them. The chain's CDR3 is CASSSGTNQETQYF. Here the CDR3 DNA reads TGTGCCAGCAGCTCCGGGACCAACCAAGAGACCCAGTACTTC.

This clone was found once. The chain carries TRBV28 and TRBJ2-2, with D unresolved. The CDR3 runs 12 residues. From germline, CDR1 is MDHEN and CDR2 SYDVKM. The V end lost 5 bases, the J end lost 4 bases, and 5 bases lay between the germline ends. The CDR3 DNA sequence: TGTGCCAGCAGTCCTTCCACCGGGGAGCTGTTTTTT. It specifies CASSPSTGELFF.

The DNA for the CDR3 is TGTGCCAGAAGCCCTAGCGGGAGGAGAGATACGCAGTATTTT. This codes for CARSPSGRRDTQYF. The chain couples TRBV5-3 to TRBJ2-3, with TRBD2 matching 11 bases. TRBV5-3 is an open reading frame whose function is uncertain. This CDR3 has 14 residues. J gave up 5 bases and V 4 bases, and 3 bases lay outside the gene matches.

The V and J genes are TRBV4-3 and TRBJ1-5, with TRBD1 matching over 7 bases. CDR3 size: 15 residues. Trimming took 4 bases from V and 1 from J; bases not matched to a gene: 4. Germline CDR1 is LGHNA and CDR2 is YSLEER. In DNA form, the CDR3 reads TGCGCCAGCAGCCGTGACAGGGTGAGCAATCAGCCCCAGCATTTT. Translation: CASSRDRVSNQPQHF.